One sample yielded the 10 T cell receptor beta chains listed below, sequenced in a study of blood T cell repertoires in COVID-19. This table comes from immunoSEQ multiplex PCR, and its TCRdb copy is limited to in-frame clones, with some not included. The sample includes 100,000 to 150,000 clones, around 74% of them seen just once. The material sequenced was peripheral blood. The receptors originated from a man aged 80 or over with COVID-19, enrolled during active disease.

The chain is built from TRBV25-1 and TRBJ2-7; D is possibly TRBD2 (6 bases). Trimming cost V 1 base and J 2 bases, with 12 bases left between them. This CDR3 is 15 amino acids long. CDR1 and CDR2 from the germline V gene are MGHDK and SYGVNS. CDR3 protein: CASSESQGGAYEQYF. In DNA form, the CDR3 reads TGTGCCAGCAGTGAATCGCAGGGAGGCGCCTACGAGCAGTACTTC.

V and J are TRBV7-8 and TRBJ1-3; D gene uncertain. Trimming pared 5 bases from V and 1 base from J, leaving 27 bases between. From germline, CDR1 is SGHVS and CDR2 FQNEAQ. CDR3 length: 20 residues. CDR3 residues: CASSPRPTLGRALSGNTIYF. The CDR3 nucleotides read TGTGCCAGCAGCCCCCGACCCACCCTCGGGAGGGCGTTGTCTGGAAACACCATATATTTT.

The chain combines TRBV9 with TRBJ2-3, with D possibly being TRBD1 (6 bases). Germline loops: CDR1 SGDLS, CDR2 YYNGEE. CDR3 length: 15 amino acids. Trimming took off 0 bases at V and 8 bases at J, with 16 bases between the two ends. The CDR3 sequence is CASSVAQGLKGTQYF. CDR3 nucleotides: TGTGCCAGCAGCGTAGCTCAGGGGCTAAAGGGTACGCAGTATTTT.

This clone has just a few counts. CDR3 loop: CASSAGDSDQPQHF. DNA of the CDR3: TGTGCCAGCAGCGCCGGGGACAGCGATCAGCCCCAGCATTTT. The chain couples TRBV7-8 to TRBJ1-5, with TRBD1 matching over 7 bases. The CDR3 has 14 residues. After removal of 5 bases from V and 5 bases from J, the junction contained 6 bases not matched to a gene. CDR1 SGHVS and CDR2 FQNEAQ come from the germline V gene.

The chain carries TRBV14 and TRBJ1-1; possible D gene TRBD1, 5 bases. This CDR3 is 15 amino acids long. V lost 4 bases and J 4 bases, leaving 16 bases between the germline ends. Germline assignment: CDR1 SGHDN and CDR2 FVKESK. The CDR3 DNA reads as TGTGCCAGCAGCCCCACCCGGGGGGTGGTCACTGAAGCTTTCTTT. Residues: CASSPTRGVVTEAFF.

In this sample, this clone turned up a few times. The chain recombines TRBV5-1 with TRBJ1-4, with 7 bases lining up with TRBD1. The CDR3 sequence is 14 residues long. The J segment lost 4 bases and the V segment lost 2 bases, leaving 2 bases of the junction unmatched. The germline CDR1 and CDR2 sequences are SGHRS and YFSETQ. CDR3 sequence (DNA): TGCGCCAGCAGCTTCGGACAGGATAATGAAAAACTGTTTTTT. This codes for CASSFGQDNEKLFF.

The chain has TRBV7-9 and TRBJ1-2; D ambiguous. CDR1 SEHNR and CDR2 FQNEAQ come from the germline V gene (reference sequence). Trimming removed 4 bases at V and 4 bases at J, with 13 bases between. CDR3 length equals 14 residues. The CDR3 reads CASSSNTESYGYTF. DNA for the CDR3: TGTGCCAGCAGCTCAAACACCGAAAGCTATGGCTACACCTTC.

This sequence joins TRBV5-6 and TRBJ1-1; D unclear. Trimming took off 6 bases at V and 7 bases at J, with 22 bases between the two ends. The CDR3 spans 15 residues. From germline, CDR1 is SGHDT and CDR2 YYEEEE. The CDR3 DNA follows: TGTGCCAGCAACATCGGAGAGAGAGACCGATATGAAGCTTTCTTT. The encoded protein is CASNIGERDRYEAFF.

This sequence joins TRBV20-1 and TRBJ1-5; D ambiguous. CDR1 and CDR2 from the germline V gene are DFQATT and SNEGSKA (reference sequence). Between the trimmed V and J ends, which lost 3 bases and 3 bases, there was a span of 12 bases. The CDR3 is 14 residues long. CDR3 in DNA: TGCAGTGCTAGTACGGGGTTTTCCAATCAGCCCCAGCATTTT. Its protein is CSASTGFSNQPQHF.

This clone was detected once. J is TRBJ2-7 and V is TRBV15, with D perhaps TRBD1 (5 bases). This CDR3 has 14 amino acids. V gave up 0 bases and J gave up 4 bases, with 10 bases separating them. Germline V lookup: CDR1 LNHNV, CDR2 YYDKDF (reference sequence). CDR3 DNA sequence: TGTGCCACCAGCAGAGAAAGGGGCAGTTACGAGCAGTACTTC. Amino acids: CATSRERGSYEQYF. Drawing the rest from reference TRBV15 and TRBJ2-7, the complete variable domain is DAMVIQNPRYQVTQFGKPVTLSCSQTLNHNVMYWYQQKSSQAPKLLFHYYDKDFNNEADTPDNFQSRRPNTSFCFLDIRSPGLGDTAMYLCATSRERGSYEQYFGPGTRLTVT.